This entry lists 28 T cell receptor beta chains sequenced from one sample in a study of T-cell reconstitution after alpha-beta-depleted transplantation in children. The TCRbeta library incorporated unique molecular identifiers. One entry per CDR3 protein, called by TCRdb with MiXCR from the PCR reads. The repertoire has approximately 50,000 distinct CDR3 sequences, under 6.5% of them found once; the top ten carry 30% to 35%. The specimen was PBMCs, mostly from graft donor cells, collected 60 days after TCRalphabeta/CD19-depleted stem cell transplant. These TCRs come from a female patient aged 2-10 years who had a stem cell transplant for aplastic anemia, so the T cells may come from the graft donor.

This clonotype showed up just a few times. The chain couples TRBV15 to TRBJ2-5; TRBD2 might be the D (7 bases). Germline V CDR1 and CDR2: LNHNV, YYDKDF (reference sequence). Trimming cost V 0 bases and J 3 bases, with 17 bases left between them. The length of the CDR3 is 17 residues. The DNA of the CDR3 is TGTGCCACCAGCAGAGATCCGGACAGAGGGAGGGAAGAGACCCAGTACTTC. It is translated as CATSRDPDRGREETQYF.

This clonotype was recorded at least ten times. The chain recombines TRBV6-2 or TRBV6-3 with TRBJ2-2; 13 positions agree with TRBD2. J gave up 1 base and V 4 bases, and 9 bases lay outside the gene matches. The CDR3 contains 19 residues. Germline V gene data show CDR1 as MNHEY and CDR2 as SVGEGT. CDR3 nucleotide sequence: TGTGCCAGCAGTTTCTTGCCGGGACTAGCGGGGAGGAACACCGGGGAGCTGTTTTTT. Its translation is CASSFLPGLAGRNTGELFF.

The sample holds many counts of this clonotype. This chain links TRBV7-2 with TRBJ2-7; possible D gene TRBD1, 6 bases. Per germline, CDR1 SGHTA and CDR2 FQGNSA. The CDR3 sequence is 13 residues long. Between the trimmed V and J ends, which lost 3 bases and 5 bases, there was a span of 11 bases. CDR3 nucleotide sequence: TGTGCCAGCAGCTTTCCAGGGGTCAACGAGCAGTACTTC. Its protein is CASSFPGVNEQYF.

This clonotype came up once. The V and J genes are TRBV21-1 and TRBJ2-2. TRBV21-1 is labeled a pseudogene. The CDR3 covers 9 residues. CDR3 residues: CASTTELFF. DNA of the CDR3: TGTGCCAGCACCACCGAGCTGTTTTTT.

This clonotype appeared many times. The chain employs TRBV5-5 and TRBJ2-7; D remains unclear. V was shortened by 5 bases and J by 1 base, with 7 bases between the two germline ends. This CDR3 has 12 amino acids. In germline, CDR1 is SGHKS, CDR2 YYEKEE (reference sequence). The DNA for the CDR3 is TGTGCCAGCAGTTACGCTTCCTACGAGCAGTACTTC. Amino acid sequence: CASSYASYEQYF.

This clonotype ranks as medium-sized (0.01 to 0.1%). The chain links TRBV5-5 to TRBJ2-5; 7 nucleotides line up with TRBD1. The V gene's germline CDR1 is SGHKS and CDR2 YYEKEE (reference sequence). The V and J ends lost 3 bases and 5 bases, in that order; junction bases with no gene match: 13. This CDR3 region has 16 residues. The CDR3 nucleotides read TGTGCCAGCAGCTCCGAAGCGACAGGGTTTCGGGAGACCCAGTACTTC. The encoded protein is CASSSEATGFRETQYF.

This clonotype was observed many times. This chain joins TRBV14 and TRBJ2-3; no clear D. The V and J ends lost 3 bases and 2 bases respectively, with 6 bases between them. CDR1 is SGHDN, CDR2 FVKESK, per germline. The CDR3 is made up of 13 amino acids. The CDR3 bases are TGTGCCAGCAGCCAGGTTCACACAGATACGCAGTATTTT. Its protein is CASSQVHTDTQYF. The full variable domain, rest sourced from reference TRBV14 and TRBJ2-3, is EAGVTQFPSHSVIEKGQTVTLRCDPISGHDNLYWYRRVMGKEIKFLLHFVKESKQDESGMPNNRFLAERTGGTYSTLKVQPAELEDSGVYFCASSQVHTDTQYFGPGTRLTVL.

This clonotype came up many times. This sequence joins TRBV6-6 and TRBJ2-1; 13 positions match TRBD2. CDR1 and CDR2 (germline): MNHNY, SVGAGI (reference sequence). V lost 2 bases, J lost 9 bases, and 4 bases stayed unmatched. The CDR3 has 15 amino acids. In nucleotides, the CDR3 is TGTGCCAGCAGTTACACTAGCGGGGGGGCTGGTGAGCAGTTCTTC. Translating it yields CASSYTSGGAGEQFF.

This clonotype was detected only a few times. The chain uses TRBV28 and TRBJ2-7, with 7 bases lining up with TRBD2. V shed 8 bases and J 2 bases; nucleotides not matched to a gene: 6. Germline V gene sequence: CDR1 MDHEN, CDR2 SYDVKM. The CDR3 loop spans 13 amino acids. CDR3 region: CASLERGPYEQYF. The CDR3 coding sequence is TGTGCCAGCCTAGAGCGGGGTCCCTACGAGCAGTACTTC.

The chain is built from TRBV7-9 and TRBJ2-5; 8 bases map to TRBD2. The CDR3 is 14 residues long. In germline, CDR1 is SEHNR, CDR2 FQNEAQ (reference sequence). The V and J ends lost 5 bases and 6 bases, in that order; junction bases with no gene match: 8. CDR3: CASSPPAGGQTQYF. Here the CDR3 DNA reads TGTGCCAGCAGCCCCCCCGCGGGGGGACAGACCCAGTACTTC.

This clonotype appeared many times. The chain employs TRBV12-3 or TRBV12-4 and TRBJ1-2; tentative D call: TRBD1 (5 bases). This CDR3 is 13 amino acids long. Between the trimmed V and J ends, which lost 8 bases and 2 bases, there was a span of 12 bases. The CDR3 DNA is TGTGCCAGCGGCGATTGGGGGAACTATGGCTACACCTTC. Translating gives CASGDWGNYGYTF.

This clonotype appeared many times. V usage is TRBV7-9 and J usage is TRBJ1-1; D is uncertain. Trimming shortened V by 3 bases and J by 9 bases, and 17 bases separated the two germline ends. This CDR3 is 14 amino acids long. Looked up from germline, CDR1 is SEHNR and CDR2 is FQNEAQ (reference sequence). CDR3 amino acids: CASSFLGPNAQAFF. The CDR3 nucleotides are TGTGCCAGCAGCTTCCTCGGGCCCAACGCCCAAGCTTTCTTT.

This clonotype was detected a few times. The rearrangement uses TRBV5-1 and TRBJ1-1; a possible D gene is TRBD1 (5 bases). V dropped 0 bases and J dropped 5 bases, with 11 bases sitting between them. CDR3 size: 14 residues. The germline V gene encodes CDR1 SGHRS and CDR2 YFSETQ. In nucleotides, the CDR3 is TGCGCCAGCAGCTTGGACGGGGGGTATACTGAAGCTTTCTTT. Translating gives CASSLDGGYTEAFF.

The table lists this clonotype with a few counts. The rearrangement uses TRBV6-2 or TRBV6-3 and TRBJ2-7; a weak D match, TRBD2 (5 bases). The germline V and J ends were trimmed by 4 bases and 2 bases, with 15 bases remaining between them. The CDR3 loop spans 15 amino acids. Germline-derived CDR1 and CDR2 are MNHEY and SVGEGT. The CDR3 protein is CASSSPGMVAYEQYF. In DNA, the CDR3 is TGTGCCAGCAGTTCCCCGGGAATGGTCGCCTACGAGCAGTACTTC.

In this sample, this clonotype turned up many times. The gene calls are TRBV5-1 and TRBJ2-3; 11 bases are shared with TRBD2. The CDR3 totals 17 residues. Germline V lookup: CDR1 SGHRS, CDR2 YFSETQ. V shed 4 bases, J shed 2 bases, and the junction held 9 bases outside the gene matches. In DNA, the CDR3 is TGCGCCAGCAGCCCAGCTAGCGGGAGGATTGACACAGATACGCAGTATTTT. It encodes CASSPASGRIDTDTQYF.

In this sample, this clonotype turned up many times. This chain joins TRBV7-2 and TRBJ1-2; perhaps TRBD1 as D (5 bases). The CDR3 extends over 12 amino acids. Trimming took off 5 bases at V and 5 bases at J, with 9 bases between the two ends. Germline values: CDR1 SGHTA, CDR2 FQGNSA. The CDR3 sequence is CASSAGTYGYTF. CDR3 nucleotides: TGTGCCAGCAGCGCGGGGACGTATGGCTACACCTTC.

This clonotype was counted many times. V gene TRBV6-6 combines with J gene TRBJ2-7; D may correspond to TRBD1 or TRBD2 (5 bases each). The germline V and J ends were trimmed by 4 bases and 5 bases, with 9 bases remaining between them. CDR3 length: 12 amino acids. From germline, CDR1 is MNHNY and CDR2 SVGAGI (reference sequence). The CDR3 spells CASSFQGHEQYF. The CDR3 region has the DNA TGTGCCAGCAGTTTCCAGGGACACGAGCAGTACTTC.

This clonotype appeared a few times. J is TRBJ2-4 and V is TRBV12-2; TRBD2 is taken as the D call from the table, unchecked against the DNA. TRBV12-2 is a listed pseudogene. CDR3 size: 16 residues. CDR3 in DNA: TGTGCAAGTCGCTTCCATCGGGTAGCGGCCAAAAACATTCAGTACTTC. Amino acid sequence: CASRFHRVAAKNIQYF.

The V and J genes are TRBV7-9 and TRBJ2-3; TRBD2 agrees at 10 bases. The CDR3 is 15 residues long. Per the germline V gene, CDR1 is SEHNR and CDR2 is FQNEAQ (reference sequence). With V trimmed by 0 bases and J by 3 bases, 0 bases remained unmatched. The CDR3 DNA reads as TGTGCCAGCAGCTTAGCTAGCGGGAGGACAGATACGCAGTATTTT. Protein sequence: CASSLASGRTDTQYF.

This clonotype has a count of ten or more. DNA of the CDR3: TGTGCCAGCAGCTTAGGCCGGGGGAGCTCCTACAATGAGCAGTTCTTC. This encodes CASSLGRGSSYNEQFF. The rearrangement links TRBV13 to TRBJ2-1, with a tentative D call TRBD2 (6 bases). Trimming removed 0 bases from V and 0 bases from J, with 9 bases in between. The CDR3 runs to 16 residues. Germline-derived CDR1 and CDR2 are PRHDT and FYEKMQ (reference sequence).

This CDR3 is CASNLGADYGYTF. Here the CDR3 DNA reads TGTGCCAGCAACCTTGGGGCAGATTATGGCTACACCTTC. The chain carries TRBV28 and TRBJ1-2; D is perhaps TRBD1 (5 bases). This CDR3 comprises 13 residues. Germline V gene lookup returns CDR1 MDHEN and CDR2 SYDVKM. Trimming took off 7 bases at V and 5 bases at J, with 14 bases between the two ends.

Many counts were recorded for this clonotype. This sequence joins TRBV2 and TRBJ2-1; D is possibly TRBD1 (9 bases). Trimming removed 6 bases at V and 7 bases at J, with 19 bases between. Per germline, CDR1 SNHLY and CDR2 FYNNEI. The CDR3 totals 15 residues. The CDR3 protein is CASSSDRGTSNEQFF. In DNA, the CDR3 is TGTGCCAGCAGCTCCGACAGGGGGACTAGTAATGAGCAGTTCTTC.

This clonotype was seen ten or more times. The chain employs TRBV7-9 and TRBJ2-7; D gene ambiguous. V lost 5 bases and J lost 6, with 20 bases in between. Germline CDR1 is SEHNR and CDR2 is FQNEAQ (reference sequence). The CDR3 contains 15 residues. CDR3 protein: CASSHRNGLGSEQYF. CDR3 in DNA: TGTGCCAGCAGCCACCGCAACGGGTTGGGATCCGAGCAGTACTTC.

There are many counts of this clonotype. This CDR3 is CASSSRSQADTQYF. CDR3 coding DNA: TGTGCCAGCAGTTCCAGGTCACAGGCAGATACGCAGTATTTT. The chain is built from TRBV12-3 or TRBV12-4 and TRBJ2-3, with D perhaps matching TRBD1 (5 bases). CDR3 size: 14 residues. V was shortened by 4 bases and J by 4 bases, with 12 bases between the two germline ends.

The sample holds many counts of this clonotype. The chain carries TRBV5-6 and TRBJ2-7; the D is unclear. V was cut by 0 bases and J by 2 bases, with 9 bases left in between. There are 14 residues in the CDR3. Germline V gene lookup returns CDR1 SGHDT and CDR2 YYEEEE. Here the CDR3 DNA reads TGTGCCAGCAGCTTGGACAGCTATACCTACGAGCAGTACTTC. It is translated as CASSLDSYTYEQYF.

Points on this clonotype: Because the CDR3 is missing its conserved closing phenylalanine or tryptophan, this is likely a read error. The rearrangement joins TRBV5-1 to TRBJ2-2; maybe TRBD1 (6 bases). This CDR3 contains 15 residues. Germline CDR1 reads SGHRS; CDR2 reads YFSETQ. CDR3 in amino acids: CASSPDRHNTGDLFY. The DNA of the CDR3 is TGCGCCAGCAGCCCTGACAGGCACAACACCGGGGACCTGTTTTAT.

This clonotype was seen repeatedly, ten times or more. The chain uses TRBV5-1 and TRBJ2-5; 8 nucleotides line up with TRBD2. The CDR3 runs to 14 residues. V was clipped by 4 bases and J by 5 bases; unmatched bases: 7. Germline V gene lookup returns CDR1 SGHRS and CDR2 YFSETQ. CDR3 sequence reads: CASSVAGLGETQYF. The CDR3 nucleotides read TGCGCCAGCAGCGTAGCGGGACTGGGGGAGACCCAGTACTTC.

In its sample, this clonotype was seen many times. The chain combines TRBV7-9 with TRBJ1-2; 7 positions agree with TRBD1. Trimming took 1 base from V and 4 from J; bases not matched to a gene: 9. The CDR3 runs 16 residues. Germline V CDR1 and CDR2: SEHNR, FQNEAQ (reference sequence). CDR3 in amino acids: CASSLGDSLTVYGYTF. The CDR3 nucleotides read TGTGCCAGCAGCTTAGGGGACAGCCTTACAGTCTATGGCTACACCTTC.